Shown below are 16 T cell receptor beta chains from a single sample sequenced in a study of radiotherapy plus CTLA-4 blockade in lung cancer (dated by TCRdb to the late 2010s). The library was built by means of the immunoSEQ multiplex PCR assay. The clones in this table, taken by TCRdb from immuneACCESS, are in-frame only. Not every clone is retained; where verified, under half of the shortfall comes from an unresolved V gene, and the cause of the rest is unknown. Within this sample are tens of thousands of clones, with around 81% of them counted one time only. Under 5% of the sample is taken by the ten largest. The sample in question was peripheral blood, obtained from a patient treated with radiotherapy plus ipilimumab. These TCRs come from a human donor with non-small cell lung cancer who had a partial response to radiotherapy plus ipilimumab. Some clones in this sample may be carry-over from other donors' samples.

The chain is built from TRBV19 and TRBJ2-1; 9 bases align to TRBD2. CDR3 length: 17 amino acids. The junction had 13 bases not matched to a gene; V was cut back by 7 bases and J by 3 bases. Germline assignment: CDR1 LNHDA and CDR2 SQIVND (reference sequence). CDR3 nucleotides: TGTGCCAGTACCATTGGCGGCGGGAGGGGTGGCTACAATGAGCAGTTCTTC. This translates into CASTIGGGRGGYNEQFF.

V usage is TRBV6-5 and J usage is TRBJ1-2, with 8 bases identical to TRBD1. Germline CDR1 and CDR2: MNHEY and SVGAGI. This CDR3 is built from 14 residues. V trimming: 6 bases; J trimming: 4 bases; junction bases outside the gene matches: 7. CDR3 bases: TGTGCCAGCAGCCCGACAGGGGCCGGCTATGGCTACACCTTC. Amino acids: CASSPTGAGYGYTF.

The gene calls are TRBV29-1 and TRBJ1-1, with TRBD1 as a possible D gene (5 bases). The CDR3 loop spans 13 amino acids. V was trimmed by 5 bases and J by 7 bases, leaving 17 bases between them. Germline CDR1 and CDR2: SQVTM and ANQGSEA. For the CDR3, the DNA is TGCAGCGTTAATCAGGGAGGCGTGGGTGAAGCTTTCTTT. Translated: CSVNQGGVGEAFF.

The chain carries TRBV7-8 and TRBJ1-3; D is undetermined. Germline V lookup: CDR1 SGHVS, CDR2 FQNEAQ. The CDR3 is 15 residues long. Trimming left V 7 bases short and J 0 bases short, with 13 bases between. The CDR3 DNA reads as TGTGCCAGCACCCATAGCCGGGTCTCTGGAAACACCATATATTTT. Its protein is CASTHSRVSGNTIYF.

The chain recombines TRBV7-6 with TRBJ1-1; D perhaps matches TRBD1 (5 bases). This CDR3 spans 17 amino acids. The germline CDR1 and CDR2 sequences are SGHVS and FNYEAQ. V was shortened by 7 bases and J by 0 bases, with 21 bases between the two germline ends. The CDR3 nucleotides read TGTGCCAGCACCCCCCAGGGTTTTGCCTTAATGAACACTGAAGCTTTCTTT. Its protein is CASTPQGFALMNTEAFF. The full variable domain, rest sourced from reference TRBV7-6 and TRBJ1-1, is GAGVSQSPRYKVTKRGQDVALRCDPISGHVSLYWYRQALGQGPEFLTYFNYEAQQDKSGLPNDRFSAERPEGSISTLTIQRTEQRDSAMYRCASTPQGFALMNTEAFFGQGTRLTVV.

CDR3 coding DNA: TGTGCCAGCAGCGCCAACAGGGCCCAGAAAGAGACCCAGTACTTC. Residues: CASSANRAQKETQYF. The chain uses TRBV2 and TRBJ2-5; D perhaps matches TRBD1 (6 bases). The CDR3 length is 15 residues. Per germline, CDR1 SNHLY and CDR2 FYNNEI. Trimming left V 6 bases short and J 3 bases short, with 17 bases between. The full variable domain, rest sourced from reference TRBV2 and TRBJ2-5, is EPEVTQTPSHQVTQMGQEVILRCVPISNHLYFYWYRQILGQKVEFLVSFYNNEISEKSEIFDDQFSVERPDGSNFTLKIRSTKLEDSAMYFCASSANRAQKETQYFGPGTRLLVL.

This clone appeared once. The chain links TRBV11-3 to TRBJ1-4, with 10 bases identical to TRBD1. Germline V gene data show CDR1 as SGHNT and CDR2 as YENEEA. V trimming: 1 base; J trimming: 4 bases; junction bases outside the gene matches: 3. The CDR3 consists of 16 residues. In nucleotides, the CDR3 is TGTGCCAGCAGCTTAGCCCGGACAGGGGGTAATGAAAAACTGTTTTTT. Its protein is CASSLARTGGNEKLFF.

V gene TRBV7-8 combines with J gene TRBJ2-5, with D possibly TRBD2 on 6 matching bases. This CDR3 comprises 15 residues. Germline V gene lookup returns CDR1 SGHVS and CDR2 FQNEAQ. V lost 5 bases and J 4 bases, leaving 17 bases between the germline ends. The CDR3 nucleotides read TGTGCCAGCAGCCCAATCCGGCAGGGAGGAGAGACCCAGTACTTC. This codes for CASSPIRQGGETQYF.

This clone was detected a few times. The genes are TRBV12-5 and TRBJ1-3; D remains unclear. Germline V lookup: CDR1 LGHNT, CDR2 FRNRAP. V was clipped by 4 bases and J by 8 bases, with 33 bases between them. The CDR3 sequence is 20 residues long. This CDR3 is CASGSLFGQQNRRTGYTIYF. CDR3 bases: TGTGCTAGTGGTTCGCTTTTCGGCCAACAGAACAGACGAACGGGATACACCATATATTTT.

The rearrangement uses TRBV2 and TRBJ2-5, with 9 bases fitting TRBD1. This CDR3 is 14 amino acids long. After removal of 6 bases from V and 2 bases from J, the junction contained 4 bases not matched to a gene. The germline gives CDR1 SNHLY, CDR2 FYNNEI. The CDR3: CASRLTGGQETQYF. Written as DNA, the CDR3 is TGTGCCAGCAGGCTGACAGGGGGACAAGAGACCCAGTACTTC.

The V gene is TRBV11-2, the J gene TRBJ1-4; the match to TRBD1 covers 10 bases. The CDR3 runs 15 residues. Trimming cost V 5 bases and J 10 bases; bases outside gene matches: 10. CDR1 and CDR2 from the germline V gene are SGHAT and FQNNGV. Here the CDR3 reads CASSLYGTGEGKLFF. The CDR3 coding sequence is TGTGCCAGCAGCCTGTACGGGACAGGGGAGGGAAAACTGTTTTTT.

The chain joins TRBV18 to TRBJ2-5; 11 nucleotides match TRBD1. CDR1 KGHSH and CDR2 LQKENI come from the germline V gene. V lost 4 bases, J lost 4 bases, and 2 bases stayed unmatched. The CDR3 has 14 amino acids. CDR3 in DNA: TGTGCCAGCTCACGGACAGGGGGCAGAGAGACCCAGTACTTC. The encoded protein is CASSRTGGRETQYF.

This chain joins TRBV19 and TRBJ1-2, with TRBD1 matching 9 bases. The CDR3 is made up of 14 amino acids. V lost 2 bases and J lost 7; bases outside the gene matches: 5. In germline, CDR1 is LNHDA, CDR2 SQIVND (reference sequence). The CDR3 loop reads CASSIRTGGGGYTF. In DNA, the CDR3 is TGTGCCAGTAGTATAAGAACAGGGGGCGGTGGCTACACCTTC.

The chain uses TRBV7-8 and TRBJ1-5, with TRBD1 matching 7 bases. The V gene's germline CDR1 is SGHVS and CDR2 FQNEAQ. The CDR3 is made up of 15 amino acids. V shed 0 bases and J 3 bases; nucleotides not matched to a gene: 2. The CDR3 sequence: CASSLAGGFNQPQHF. CDR3 bases: TGTGCCAGCAGCTTAGCAGGGGGCTTCAATCAGCCCCAGCATTTT.

V and J are TRBV11-3 and TRBJ2-7; perhaps TRBD2 as D (6 bases). The V and J ends lost 5 bases and 6 bases respectively, with 11 bases between them. Germline V CDR1 and CDR2: SGHNT, YENEEA. The CDR3 spans 12 residues. The CDR3 protein is CASSPRGGEQYF. In DNA form, the CDR3 reads TGTGCCAGCAGCCCCCGGGGAGGCGAGCAGTACTTC.

V gene TRBV29-1 combines with J gene TRBJ2-7; 13 bases match TRBD2. V lost 3 bases, J lost 2 bases, and 4 bases stayed unmatched. CDR3 size: 15 residues. Germline V gene data show CDR1 as SQVTM and CDR2 as ANQGSEA. CDR3 region: CSVDIGLAGAYEQYF. In DNA, the CDR3 is TGCAGCGTTGATATTGGACTAGCGGGAGCCTACGAGCAGTACTTC.